This TCR beta chain was profiled in a study of cytomegalovirus exposure and HLA in healthy donors. CDR1 is PRHDT and CDR2 is FYEKMQ in the germline V gene (reference sequence). CDR3 length: 16 residues. V was pared by 0 bases and J by 8 bases, with 19 bases between. As for this clone: Its antigen is not identified.

Primers for the PCR totalled 60 Vbeta and 13 Jbeta. Some clones are missing from TCRdb's copy, which holds only in-frame ones; the method was immunoSEQ multiplex PCR. The data contain fewer than 70,000 clones, approximately 70% of them singletons. General study results and limits: Rare sequences made up most TCRs, while some public TCRs were found in many donors. Most of the TCR beta V segments (in an earlier analysis) were productive either about 87% or about 30% of the time.

This sequence originates from a male donor in good health and CMV-seropositive. The sample consisted of PBMCs. The chain links TRBV13 to TRBJ1-2, with D possibly matching TRBD1 (6 bases). The CDR3 reads CASSLGRWGRGGGYTF. CDR3 bases: TGTGCCAGCAGCTTAGGTCGGTGGGGGCGCGGCGGGGGCTACACCTTC.